The 25 T cell receptor beta chains presented below share a single source sample, sequenced in a study of siplizumab effects on memory and regulatory T cells. TCRdb's copy holds only in-frame clones and misses some; the assay was immunoSEQ multiplex PCR. The sample contains approximately 100,000 clones, just under 95% of which appear only once. The material sequenced was non-Treg CD4+ T cells sorted from blood. These receptors were obtained from a human donor in good health.

The chain employs TRBV6-6 and TRBJ2-7; 8 nucleotides match TRBD1. V lost 4 bases to trimming and J lost 1 base; unmatched junction nucleotides: 6. The CDR3 loop spans 15 amino acids. Germline values: CDR1 MNHNY, CDR2 SVGAGI (reference sequence). CDR3 in DNA: TGTGCCAGCAGTTCCTCCGGGACAGGTTCCTACGAGCAGTACTTC. This translates into CASSSSGTGSYEQYF.

The chain has TRBV5-5 and TRBJ1-5; no firm D call. With 2 bases removed from V and 5 bases from J, the gap between germline ends came to 11 bases. The CDR3 is 14 residues long. Germline V gene lookup returns CDR1 SGHKS and CDR2 YYEKEE (reference sequence). The CDR3 loop reads CASSLPGGDQPQHF. CDR3 sequence (DNA): TGTGCCAGCAGCTTACCGGGTGGCGATCAGCCCCAGCATTTT. The full variable domain, with the rest looked up from reference TRBV5-5 and TRBJ1-5, is DAGVTQSPTHLIKTRGQQVTLRCSPISGHKSVSWYQQVLGQGPQFIFQYYEKEERGRGNFPDRFSARQFPNYSSELNVNALLLGDSALYLCASSLPGGDQPQHFGDGTRLSIL.

The genes are TRBV5-1 and TRBJ2-1; D is possibly TRBD2 (6 bases). Germline loops: CDR1 SGHRS, CDR2 YFSETQ. Trimming cost V 4 bases and J 7 bases, with 12 bases left between them. This CDR3 has 13 residues. The CDR3 DNA follows: TGCGCCAGCAGCCGCGGGACGGGGAATGAGCAGTTCTTC. Its translation: CASSRGTGNEQFF.

The rearrangement links TRBV28 to TRBJ2-7, with D maybe TRBD1 (6 bases). The germline V gene has CDR1 MDHEN and CDR2 SYDVKM. The length of the CDR3 is 15 residues. Trimming stripped 9 bases from V and 4 bases from J, with 22 bases between. CDR3 sequence: CASLNPGTQSYEQYF. In DNA, the CDR3 is TGTGCCAGTTTGAACCCCGGGACACAAAGTTACGAGCAGTACTTC. The complete variable domain, with remaining parts taken from reference TRBV28 and TRBJ2-7, reads DVKVTQSSRYLVKRTGEKVFLECVQDMDHENMFWYRQDPGLGLRLIYFSYDVKMKEKGDIPEGYSVSREKKERFSLILESASTNQTSMYLCASLNPGTQSYEQYFGPGTRLTVT.

This chain joins TRBV7-9 and TRBJ2-2; no clear D gene. The CDR3 is 17 amino acids. Trimming cost V 5 bases and J 1 base, with 17 bases left between them. Germline CDR1 and CDR2: SEHNR and FQNEAQ (reference sequence). The CDR3 nucleotides read TGTGCCAGCAGCGGAAGACCCCTCTTGAGGAACACCGGGGAGCTGTTTTTT. The encoded protein is CASSGRPLLRNTGELFF.

This chain connects TRBV28 to TRBJ2-6, with D perhaps matching TRBD1 (6 bases). Trimming cost V 3 bases and J 1 base, with 13 bases left between them. CDR1 MDHEN and CDR2 SYDVKM come from the germline V gene. The CDR3 loop spans 17 amino acids. CDR3 in amino acids: CASSFAGVRSGANVLTF. The CDR3 bases are TGTGCCAGCAGTTTTGCAGGGGTTCGATCTGGGGCCAACGTCCTGACTTTC.

The chain joins TRBV27 to TRBJ2-7; a possible D gene is TRBD2 (6 bases). This CDR3 has 13 amino acids. The germline CDR1 and CDR2 sequences are MNHEY and SMNVEV (reference sequence). V was pared by 9 bases and J by 3 bases, with 15 bases between. The DNA of the CDR3 is TGTGCCAGACGACGGGGGAGTATCTACGAGCAGTACTTC. Amino acid sequence: CARRRGSIYEQYF.

The V call is TRBV18, the J call TRBJ2-5; 10 nucleotides line up with TRBD2. The CDR3 has 20 residues. The V gene end was trimmed by 3 bases and the J gene end by 4 bases; junction bases not matched to a gene: 20. Germline CDR1 is KGHSH and CDR2 is LQKENI. The CDR3 nucleotides read TGTGCCAGCTCACCCCAAAGGAGCGGGAGGGCTTTTGGCGTAGGAGAGACCCAGTACTTC. The encoded protein is CASSPQRSGRAFGVGETQYF.

This sequence joins TRBV5-6 and TRBJ2-1, with 8 bases lining up with TRBD2. V dropped 4 bases and J dropped 2; count of bases not matched to a gene: 8. Looked up from germline, CDR1 is SGHDT and CDR2 is YYEEEE. CDR3 length: 16 amino acids. The CDR3 loop is CASSAGRGAPYNEQFF. DNA for the CDR3: TGTGCCAGCAGCGCTGGGCGGGGGGCTCCCTACAATGAGCAGTTCTTC.

The J gene is TRBJ2-1, the V gene TRBV15, with TRBD1 matching 7 bases. The CDR3 length is 16 residues. The germline V gene encodes CDR1 LNHNV and CDR2 YYDKDF (reference sequence). The J segment lost 3 bases and the V segment lost 0 bases, leaving 5 bases of the junction unmatched. The CDR3 loop reads CATSRDGTAFYNEQFF. The CDR3 region has the DNA TGTGCCACCAGCAGAGACGGGACAGCTTTCTACAATGAGCAGTTCTTC.

This chain uses TRBV5-5 with TRBJ2-4, with TRBD1 as a possible D gene (6 bases). There are 14 residues in the CDR3. Per germline, CDR1 SGHKS and CDR2 YYEKEE (reference sequence). V was pared by 6 bases and J by 0 bases, with 10 bases between. The CDR3 protein is CASTDRLAKNIQYF. As DNA, the CDR3 is TGTGCCAGCACCGACAGGTTAGCCAAAAACATTCAGTACTTC.

V and J are TRBV28 and TRBJ2-7, with 10 bases that match TRBD2. Germline CDR1 MDHEN, CDR2 SYDVKM. The J segment lost 1 base and the V segment lost 5 bases, leaving 2 bases of the junction unmatched. The CDR3 extends over 14 amino acids. CDR3 loop: CASSILAGSYEQYF. The DNA for the CDR3 is TGTGCCAGCAGTATACTAGCGGGATCCTACGAGCAGTACTTC. Variable domain in full (rest from reference TRBV28 and TRBJ2-7): DVKVTQSSRYLVKRTGEKVFLECVQDMDHENMFWYRQDPGLGLRLIYFSYDVKMKEKGDIPEGYSVSREKKERFSLILESASTNQTSMYLCASSILAGSYEQYFGPGTRLTVT.

This clone has a single count. This chain links TRBV6-5 with TRBJ2-5; possibly TRBD2 for D (5 bases). Germline assignment: CDR1 MNHEY and CDR2 SVGAGI. CDR3 length equals 14 residues. V lost 0 bases and J lost 4, with 9 bases in between. CDR3 nucleotide sequence: TGTGCCAGCAGTTACTCTCGGGGTCCAGAGACCCAGTACTTC. It specifies CASSYSRGPETQYF.

The chain couples TRBV6-6 to TRBJ2-5; weak D call: TRBD2 (6 bases). V was clipped by 4 bases and J by 2 bases, with 14 bases between them. Germline values: CDR1 MNHNY, CDR2 SVGAGI (reference sequence). This CDR3 is 15 amino acids long. The CDR3 DNA reads TGTGCCAGCAGTTGGGGGACTCAACGACAAGAGACCCAGTACTTC. This gives the protein CASSWGTQRQETQYF.

This clone was recorded once. The chain joins TRBV10-3 to TRBJ1-1; D might be TRBD1 (5 bases). This CDR3 contains 15 residues. The V end was cut by 0 bases, the J end by 0 bases, with 8 bases between. The germline V gene has CDR1 ENHRY and CDR2 SYGVKD. The CDR3 nucleotides read TGTGCCATCAGTGAGTCACAGGACCTGAACACTGAAGCTTTCTTT. It codes for CAISESQDLNTEAFF.

The V gene is TRBV7-2, the J gene TRBJ1-1; TRBD1 is a possible D gene (5 bases). The CDR3 loop spans 16 amino acids. CDR1 and CDR2 from the germline V gene are SGHTA and FQGNSA. The V end lost 2 bases, the J end lost 0 bases, and 13 bases lay between the germline ends. The CDR3 coding sequence is TGTGCCAGCAGCTTACTTGGGACGGGAATGAACACTGAAGCTTTCTTT. Amino acids: CASSLLGTGMNTEAFF. The entire variable domain, with the rest obtained from reference TRBV7-2 and TRBJ1-1, is as follows: GAGVSQSPSNKVTEKGKDVELRCDPISGHTALYWYRQSLGQGLEFLIYFQGNSAPDKSGLPSDRFSAERTGGSVSTLTIQRTQQEDSAVYLCASSLLGTGMNTEAFFGQGTRLTVV.

This clone has only one observation. The J gene is TRBJ2-6, the V gene TRBV14; no clear D. CDR1 is SGHDN and CDR2 is FVKESK in the germline V gene. V lost 1 base, J lost 11 bases, and 9 bases lay in between. The CDR3 extends over 13 amino acids. DNA of the CDR3: TGTGCCAGCAGCCAAGTAGGGCCAGACGTCCTGACTTTC. It codes for CASSQVGPDVLTF.

The CDR3 nucleotides read TGTGCCAGCAGCACGGGGCAGGGACAGGGGGCGAGCGAGCAGTACTTC. It yields the protein CASSTGQGQGASEQYF. The chain is built from TRBV5-5 and TRBJ2-7, with 12 bases identical to TRBD1. The V gene end was trimmed by 4 bases and the J gene end by 6 bases; junction bases not matched to a gene: 11. This CDR3 spans 16 amino acids. Germline V lookup: CDR1 SGHKS, CDR2 YYEKEE (reference sequence).

The rearrangement uses TRBV28 and TRBJ1-2; no clear D gene. The V gene lost 3 bases and the J gene lost 10 bases, with 15 bases spanning the gap. This CDR3 is 13 amino acids long. In germline, CDR1 is MDHEN, CDR2 SYDVKM. This chain's CDR3 is CASSFGREILYTF. CDR3 nucleotide sequence: TGTGCCAGCAGTTTCGGGCGAGAGATTCTCTACACCTTC.

The chain employs TRBV14 and TRBJ1-4, with 7 bases lining up with TRBD1. Germline V lookup: CDR1 SGHDN, CDR2 FVKESK. The CDR3 loop spans 16 amino acids. V shed 4 bases, J shed 0 bases, and the junction held 5 bases outside the gene matches. CDR3 sequence: CASSPGQAATNEKLFF. The DNA of the CDR3 is TGTGCCAGCAGCCCCGGACAGGCTGCAACTAATGAAAAACTGTTTTTT.

This chain uses TRBV6-4 with TRBJ2-1, with 12 bases that match TRBD2. With V trimmed by 5 bases and J by 6 bases, 8 bases remained unmatched. The germline CDR1 and CDR2 sequences are MRHNA and SNTAGT. The CDR3 runs to 16 residues. CDR3 region: CASSLETSGGINEQFF. CDR3 in DNA: TGTGCCAGCAGTCTTGAGACTAGCGGGGGAATCAATGAGCAGTTCTTC.

The J gene is TRBJ2-5, the V gene TRBV5-6; 7 bases agree with TRBD2. After removal of 3 bases from V and 3 bases from J, the junction contained 8 bases not matched to a gene. The CDR3 has 15 residues. Germline lookup yields CDR1 SGHDT and CDR2 YYEEEE. The CDR3 here is CASSSAGLAEETQYF. In DNA form, the CDR3 reads TGTGCCAGCAGCTCAGCGGGGCTAGCGGAAGAGACCCAGTACTTC.

The chain's CDR3 is CASSQEVRGMNTGELFF. The CDR3 DNA sequence: TGTGCCAGCAGCCAAGAAGTCAGGGGAATGAACACCGGGGAGCTGTTTTTT. This chain joins TRBV14 and TRBJ2-2; possible D gene TRBD1, 6 bases. Germline V gives CDR1 SGHDN, CDR2 FVKESK. Trimming took 0 bases from V and 1 from J, leaving 12 bases between them. There are 17 residues in the CDR3.

This sequence joins TRBV27 and TRBJ2-1; D remains unclear. Germline V lookup: CDR1 MNHEY, CDR2 SMNVEV (reference sequence). The CDR3 length is 13 residues. Trimming took 2 bases from V and 5 from J, leaving 7 bases between them. The DNA of the CDR3 is TGTGCCAGCAGTTTACGTAGACACAATGAGCAGTTCTTC. It encodes CASSLRRHNEQFF.

A single count supports this clone. The rearrangement uses TRBV7-6 and TRBJ1-1, with D hard to call. CDR3 length: 14 residues. CDR1 SGHVS and CDR2 FNYEAQ come from the germline V gene. Trimming left V 4 bases short and J 5 bases short, with 14 bases between. CDR3 sequence: CASSSSEALTEAFF. Here the CDR3 DNA reads TGTGCCAGCAGCTCCTCAGAAGCGTTGACTGAAGCTTTCTTT. The full variable domain, its missing parts supplied by reference TRBV7-6 and TRBJ1-1, is GAGVSQSPRYKVTKRGQDVALRCDPISGHVSLYWYRQALGQGPEFLTYFNYEAQQDKSGLPNDRFSAERPEGSISTLTIQRTEQRDSAMYRCASSSSEALTEAFFGQGTRLTVV.